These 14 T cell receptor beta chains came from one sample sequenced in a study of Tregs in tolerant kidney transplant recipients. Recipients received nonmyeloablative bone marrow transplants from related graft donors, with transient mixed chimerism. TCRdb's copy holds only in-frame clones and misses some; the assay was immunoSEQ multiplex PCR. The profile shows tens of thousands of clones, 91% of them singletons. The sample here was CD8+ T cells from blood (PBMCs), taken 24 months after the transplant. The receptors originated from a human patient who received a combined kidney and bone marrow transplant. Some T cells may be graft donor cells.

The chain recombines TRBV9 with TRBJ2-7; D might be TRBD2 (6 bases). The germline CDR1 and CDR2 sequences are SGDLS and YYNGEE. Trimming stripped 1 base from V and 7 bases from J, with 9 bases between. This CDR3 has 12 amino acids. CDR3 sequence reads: CASSVNGGEQYF. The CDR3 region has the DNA TGTGCCAGCAGCGTAAACGGAGGGGAGCAGTACTTC.

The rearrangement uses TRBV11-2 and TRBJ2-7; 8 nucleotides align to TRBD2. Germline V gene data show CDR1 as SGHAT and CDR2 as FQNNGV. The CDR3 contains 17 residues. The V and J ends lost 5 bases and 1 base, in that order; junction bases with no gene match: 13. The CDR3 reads CASSVGYSGVLSYEQYF. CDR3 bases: TGTGCCAGCAGCGTCGGGTATAGCGGGGTTCTATCCTACGAGCAGTACTTC.

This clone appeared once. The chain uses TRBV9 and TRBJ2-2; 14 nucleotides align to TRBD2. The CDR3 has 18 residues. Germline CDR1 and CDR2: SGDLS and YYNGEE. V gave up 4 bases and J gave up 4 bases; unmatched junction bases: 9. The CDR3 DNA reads TGTGCCAGCAGCCCCCGGACTAGCGGGGGGTACCGCACCGGGGAGCTGTTTTTT. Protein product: CASSPRTSGGYRTGELFF.

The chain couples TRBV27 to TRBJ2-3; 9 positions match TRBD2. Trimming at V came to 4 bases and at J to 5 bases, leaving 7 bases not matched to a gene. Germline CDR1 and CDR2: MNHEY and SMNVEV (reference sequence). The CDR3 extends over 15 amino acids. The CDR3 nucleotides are TGTGCCAGCAGTTCTCCCTATAGCGGGGGAGATACGCAGTATTTT. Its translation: CASSSPYSGGDTQYF.

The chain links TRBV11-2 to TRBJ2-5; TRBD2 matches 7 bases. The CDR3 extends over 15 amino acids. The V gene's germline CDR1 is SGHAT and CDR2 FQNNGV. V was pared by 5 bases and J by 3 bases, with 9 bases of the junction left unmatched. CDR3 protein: CASSQLLAFKETQYF. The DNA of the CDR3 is TGTGCCAGCAGCCAATTACTAGCGTTCAAAGAGACCCAGTACTTC.

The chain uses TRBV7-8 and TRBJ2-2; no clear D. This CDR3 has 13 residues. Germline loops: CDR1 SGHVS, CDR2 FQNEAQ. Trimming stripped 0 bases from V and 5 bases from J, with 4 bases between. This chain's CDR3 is CASSLARTGELFF. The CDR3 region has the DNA TGTGCCAGCAGCTTAGCGCGGACCGGGGAGCTGTTTTTT.

The CDR3 here is CASPPGLAGGEQYF. In DNA, the CDR3 is TGTGCCAGCCCTCCGGGGCTAGCGGGGGGCGAGCAGTACTTC. The chain employs TRBV6-1 and TRBJ2-7; 11 bases are shared with TRBD2. The germline CDR1 and CDR2 sequences are MNHNS and SASEGT. Trimming at V came to 8 bases and at J to 6 bases, leaving 9 bases not matched to a gene. There are 14 residues in the CDR3.

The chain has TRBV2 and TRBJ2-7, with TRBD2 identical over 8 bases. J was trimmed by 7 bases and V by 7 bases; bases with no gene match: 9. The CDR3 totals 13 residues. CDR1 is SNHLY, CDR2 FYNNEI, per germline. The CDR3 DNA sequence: TGTGCCAGCACTGGTGCGGGAGGCCGGGAGCAGTACTTC. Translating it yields CASTGAGGREQYF.

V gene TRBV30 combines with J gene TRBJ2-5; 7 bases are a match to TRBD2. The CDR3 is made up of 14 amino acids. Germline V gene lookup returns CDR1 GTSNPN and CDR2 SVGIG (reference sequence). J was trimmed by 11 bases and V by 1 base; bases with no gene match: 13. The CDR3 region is CAWSGTSLIEEQYF. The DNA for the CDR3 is TGTGCCTGGAGTGGGACTAGTTTGATTGAAGAGCAGTACTTC.

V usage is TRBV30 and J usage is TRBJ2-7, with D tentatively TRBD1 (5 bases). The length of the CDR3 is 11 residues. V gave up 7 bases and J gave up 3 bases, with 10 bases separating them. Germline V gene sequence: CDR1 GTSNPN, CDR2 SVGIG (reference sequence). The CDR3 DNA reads TGTGCCTTGACACAGGACTACGAGCAGTACTTC. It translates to CALTQDYEQYF.

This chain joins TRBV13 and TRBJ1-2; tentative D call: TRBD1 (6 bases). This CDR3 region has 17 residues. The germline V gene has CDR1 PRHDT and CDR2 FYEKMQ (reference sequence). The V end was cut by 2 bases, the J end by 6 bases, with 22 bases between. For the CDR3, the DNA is TGTGCCAGCAGCTTACGGCCCCGGCCGGACAGACTTAATGGCTACACCTTC. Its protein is CASSLRPRPDRLNGYTF.

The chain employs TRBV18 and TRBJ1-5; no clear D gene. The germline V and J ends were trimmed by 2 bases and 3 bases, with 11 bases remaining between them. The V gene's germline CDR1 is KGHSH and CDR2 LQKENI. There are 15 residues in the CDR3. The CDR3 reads CASSPSVTNNQPQHF. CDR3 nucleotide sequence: TGTGCCAGCTCACCATCCGTCACTAACAATCAGCCCCAGCATTTT.

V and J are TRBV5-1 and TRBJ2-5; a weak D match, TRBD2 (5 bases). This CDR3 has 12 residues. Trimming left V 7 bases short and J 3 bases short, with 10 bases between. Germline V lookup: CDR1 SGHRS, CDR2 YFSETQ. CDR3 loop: CASGEIEETQYF. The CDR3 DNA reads TGCGCCAGCGGGGAGATTGAAGAGACCCAGTACTTC.

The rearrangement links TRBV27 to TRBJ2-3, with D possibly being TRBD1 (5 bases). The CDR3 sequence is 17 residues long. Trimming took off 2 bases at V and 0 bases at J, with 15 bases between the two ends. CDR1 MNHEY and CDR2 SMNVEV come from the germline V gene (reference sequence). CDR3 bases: TGTGCCAGCAGTTTAACAGTTCAGGGAACTAGCACAGATACGCAGTATTTT. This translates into CASSLTVQGTSTDTQYF.